This T cell receptor beta chain comes out of a study of T cell repertoires in cytomegalovirus infection. Whole-study context: Recently identified HLA-C-restricted CMV epitopes and well-studied HLA-B-restricted CMV epitopes were used by the study. Matching HLA type and CMV infection were both indicated by public TCR beta signatures.

This clonotype showed up just once. Its antigen is not known. Whole-study results and caveats: Cumulative frequency of public TCR beta families picked out carriers of CMV plus the relevant HLA. The ex vivo response was dominated by HLA-C-restricted CMV-specific TCR beta clonotypes.

The V segment lost 6 bases and the J segment 5 bases; nucleotides outside the gene matches: 7. CDR1 is MNHNS and CDR2 is SASEGT in the germline V gene. The CDR3 spans 14 residues. Each CDR3 protein gets one entry after TCRdb re-called the reads with MiXCR. The repertoire includes about 740,000 distinct CDR3 sequences, around 31% of them detected once, and roughly 20% sits in the top ten. This TCR was recovered from a human donor in good health (CMV status not recorded). Some clones in this sample may be carry-over from other donors' samples. This chain uses TRBV6-1 with TRBJ1-1, with 9 nucleotides matching TRBD1. Sequenced here: cultured PBMCs, sampled from culture after CMV antigen stimulation. CDR3 in DNA: TGTGCCAGCAGATACAGGGGGCAGGAGACTGAAGCTTTCTTT. Translating gives CASRYRGQETEAFF.